The clone carrying this T cell receptor (beta chain) was counted a single time. The sample originates from a study of blood T cell repertoires in COVID-19. On the study more broadly: Samples came from the United States, Italy and Spain, spanning acute and convalescent COVID-19. In each case, the material was cDNA or gDNA derived from T cells, B-cell-depleted T cells, or PBMCs.

This CDR3 has 11 amino acids. CDR1 is MNHEY, CDR2 SVGAGI, per germline. Deletions cut 6 bases from V and 4 bases from J, with 4 bases between. In the authors' workflow: Nucleated cell counts were estimated from reference gene primer amplification. Libraries were prepared by immunoSEQ multiplex PCR; TCRdb keeps only in-frame clonotypes and omits some of them. The V and J calls and clone size are taken from that table; D and trimming were inferred from the DNA. The data hold approximately 65,000 clones, with roughly nine tenths observed a single time. The sample was peripheral blood. This clonotype was obtained from a woman in her forties or fifties with active COVID-19. This rearrangement joins TRBV6-5 to TRBJ2-1; D is unresolved. The CDR3 DNA reads as TGTGCCAGCAGGGAGTACAATGAGCAGTTCTTC. Translated, it gives CASREYNEQFF.